Listed below are T cell receptor beta chains from one sample, sequenced in a study of shared clonotypes between healthy human individuals. Using immunoSEQ multiplex PCR, the repertoire was profiled, and TCRdb retains in-frame clones only, with some absent. The table shows about 2 million clones, with roughly 94% occurring only once. The sample taken for sequencing was naive CD8+ T cells sorted from blood. These receptors came from a man younger than 30 in good health. The CDR3 runs from the conserved cysteine through the conserved F or W. Fields, in order: J gene, D gene, V gene, clone size, CDR3 DNA, CDR3 protein. A D gene is named only where the DNA matches it firmly. Not all rows give a size; the values are once, few, many and, for expanded clones, a class.

TRBJ1-1 NA TRBV11-2 NA TGTGCCAGCAGACGAGGGGCAGGGCTGGCCACTGAAGCTTTCTTT CASRRGAGLATEAFF
TRBJ2-2 NA TRBV7-9 NA TGTGCCAGCAGCTTACCAGGGTATACGAACACCGGGGAGCTGTTTTTT CASSLPGYTNTGELFF
TRBJ1-4 TRBD1 TRBV27 NA TGTGCCAGCAGTCACCGGGACAGGGCTGAAAAACTGTTTTTT CASSHRDRAEKLFF
TRBJ2-7 NA TRBV10-2 once TGCGCCAGCAGTGAGGGTAACGAGCAGTACTTC CASSEGNEQYF
TRBJ1-4 NA TRBV30 once TGTGCCTGGAGGGGCCTTCGGGACCGGGAAAGAGTTTTT CAWRGLRDRERVF
TRBJ2-2 NA TRBV2 NA TGTGCCAGCAGTGAAGCAGCGGCGGGGACCACCGGGGAGCTGTTTTTT CASSEAAAGTTGELFF
TRBJ2-7 NA TRBV5-6 NA TGTGCCAGCAGCTCCTCGGGGGGCGTACAGGGGACATACGAGCAGTACTTC CASSSSGGVQGTYEQYF
TRBJ2-7 NA TRBV5-6 NA TGTGCCAGCAGCTTGTTGCGAGACGAGCAGTACTTC CASSLLRDEQYF
TRBJ1-1 NA TRBV7-9 few TGTGCCAGCACCGTTCAAGGGAACACTGAAGCTTTCTTT CASTVQGNTEAFF
TRBJ2-4 NA TRBV28 once TGTGCCAGCAGTGGTAGGGGTACCAAAAACATTCAGTACTTC CASSGRGTKNIQYF
TRBJ2-5 NA TRBV2 NA TGTGCCAGCAGTGAAATGGAGCCCCAGTACTTC CASSEMEPQYF
TRBJ1-1 NA TRBV28 NA TGTGCCAGCAGTTTACAGGGAGCGGGCACTGAAGCTTTCTTT CASSLQGAGTEAFF
TRBJ2-1 TRBD2 TRBV5-1 NA TGCGCCAGCAGCGCCACTAGCGGGAGGGACAATGAGCAGTTCTTC CASSATSGRDNEQFF
TRBJ2-7 NA TRBV13 NA TGTGCCAGCAGTCTACTGGCGGGCAACGAGCAGTACTTC CASSLLAGNEQYF
TRBJ1-3 NA TRBV4-1 NA TGCGCCAGCAGCCAGGCCTCTGGAAACACCATATATTTT CASSQASGNTIYF
TRBJ1-2 TRBD1 TRBV4-1 NA TGCGCCAGCAGCCAAGTCGGAGGGGGCAGGAACTATGGCTACACCTTC CASSQVGGGRNYGYTF
TRBJ2-2 TRBD2 TRBV7-9 NA TGTGCCAGCAGCGAACCGGGACTACCCGGGGAGCTGTTTTTT CASSEPGLPGELFF
TRBJ2-7 NA TRBV28 NA TGTGCCAGCAGTTCGGGACTCTTAGCCTACGAGCAGTACTTC CASSSGLLAYEQYF
TRBJ2-1 TRBD2 TRBV4-3 NA TGCGCCAGCAGCCTAGGCGGGAGGAACGAGCAGTTCTTC CASSLGGRNEQFF
TRBJ1-1 NA TRBV28 NA TGTGCCAGCAGTTTCCGACAGCTGAACACTGAAGCTTTCTTT CASSFRQLNTEAFF
TRBJ2-7 NA TRBV27 NA TGTGCCAGCGGCTTTAGTACGGCGATACCCGAGCAGTACTTC CASGFSTAIPEQYF
TRBJ2-1 TRBD2 TRBV7-9 NA TGTGCCAGCAGCTTCGGGACTAGCGGATACAATGAGCAGTTCTTC CASSFGTSGYNEQFF
TRBJ2-2 NA TRBV30 NA TGTGCCTGGAGGAGGGGAACCGGGGAGCTGTTTTTT CAWRRGTGELFF
TRBJ2-5 NA TRBV5-5 once TGTGCCAGCAGCTTGGAGTCCAGGGGCTGGTACCAAGAGACCCAGTACTTC CASSLESRGWYQETQYF
TRBJ2-2 NA TRBV9 NA TGTGCCAGCAGCGTATGGCAGGCGAACACCGGGGAGCTGTTTTTT CASSVWQANTGELFF
TRBJ2-1 NA TRBV19 NA TGTGCCAGTACCGGGAGCGTGGCATACAATGAGCAGTTCTTC CASTGSVAYNEQFF
TRBJ1-2 TRBD1 TRBV5-1 NA TGCGCCAGCAGCTCATCCGGGACAGACTATGGCTACACCTTC CASSSSGTDYGYTF
TRBJ2-2 TRBD2 TRBV7-2 NA TGTGCCAGCAGCTTCGGACTAGCGGGAGGGCCAAACGGGGAGCTGTTTTTT CASSFGLAGGPNGELFF
TRBJ1-5 NA TRBV15 NA TGTGCCACCAGCAGGGACAGATTCAATCAGCCCCAGCATTTT CATSRDRFNQPQHF
TRBJ1-2 NA TRBV27 NA TGTGCCAGCAGTATCGGACAGTCGGGGGGATATGGCTACACCTTC CASSIGQSGGYGYTF
TRBJ2-5 TRBD1 TRBV11-2 NA TGTGCCAGCAGCTTTATGGGACAGCCCCAAGAGGGCCAGTACTTC CASSFMGQPQEGQYF
TRBJ2-2 NA TRBV5-6 NA TGTGCCAGCAGCTTGGGGGTTACCGGGGAGCTGTTTTTT CASSLGVTGELFF
TRBJ2-1 NA TRBV7-9 NA TGTGCCAGCAGCCCGAGCGAGGGGGCCTACAATGAGCAGTTCTTC CASSPSEGAYNEQFF
TRBJ1-1 NA TRBV7-8 NA TGTGCCAGCGGCGACAGTGTGAACACTGAAGCTTTCTTT CASGDSVNTEAFF
TRBJ2-3 NA TRBV4-3 NA TGCGCCAGCAGCCAAGGAACTACAGATACGCAGTATTTT CASSQGTTDTQYF
TRBJ2-7 TRBD1 TRBV6-6 NA TGTGCCAGCAGTTACGAGGGACAGGGGTGGGACGAGCAGTACTTC CASSYEGQGWDEQYF
TRBJ2-7 NA TRBV9 NA TGTGCCAGCAGCCCGGGGGACAACGAGCAGTACTTC CASSPGDNEQYF
TRBJ2-7 TRBD2 TRBV4-3 once TGCGCCAGCAGCCAAGATAGCGGGGAATCCTACGAGCAGTACTTC CASSQDSGESYEQYF
TRBJ2-3 NA TRBV1 NA TGCACCAGCAGCCAGCAGCGACCGGGACAGAGCACAGATACGCAGTATTTT CTSSQQRPGQSTDTQYF
TRBJ1-1 TRBD1 TRBV6-1 NA TGTGCCAGCGCTAAGGGACAGCTCATTGAAGCTTTCTTT CASAKGQLIEAFF
TRBJ2-7 TRBD2 TRBV30 NA TGTGCCTGGAGTGTACTAGCGGGGGGGTACGAGCAGTACTTC CAWSVLAGGYEQYF
TRBJ2-1 NA TRBV5-6 NA TGTGCCAGCAGCAAGGAGGGGGGCGCACAGTTCTTC CASSKEGGAQFF
TRBJ1-2 NA TRBV19 NA TGTGCCAGTGCCCCTGTGGGGTTTAACTATGGCTACACCTTC CASAPVGFNYGYTF
TRBJ2-2 NA TRBV4-3 NA TGCGCCAGCAGCCAGGGGGATCTCCGGGAATCCACCGGGGAGCTGTTTTTT CASSQGDLRESTGELFF